The rows below give T cell receptor beta chains drawn from one sample of a study of identical twins. Using its own MiXCR run on the 5' RACE reads, TCRdb lists one record per CDR3 protein. The sample consists of more than 1.5 million distinct CDR3 sequences, less than 40% of them appearing once. Sample: cord blood. The receptors stem from a newborn girl in good health. Each CDR3 is given with its conserved first and last residue. A D gene is named only where the DNA matches it firmly. Only some rows state a clone size, as once, few, many or a class for expanded clones.

TRBJ2-1,.,TRBV10-3,many,CAIEFMDWEQFF,TGTGCCATCGAATTTATGGACTGGGAGCAGTTCTTC
TRBJ2-7,.,TRBV11-1,few,CASSLEGGLGEQYF,TGTGCCAGCAGCTTAGAGGGCGGATTGGGCGAGCAGTACTTC
TRBJ2-4,.,TRBV11-2,few,CASNAGSAIQYF,TGTGCCAGCAATGCCGGGAGTGCCATTCAGTACTTC
TRBJ2-7,.,TRBV27,.,CASSQQWGDEQYF,TGTGCCAGCAGCCAACAATGGGGGGATGAGCAGTACTTC
TRBJ2-1,TRBD2,TRBV14,many,CASSQAAGGYNEQFF,TGTGCCAGCAGCCAAGCAGCGGGGGGTTACAATGAGCAGTTCTTC
TRBJ1-1,.,TRBV14,.,CASSQVWVSPRGSTEAFF,TGTGCCAGCAGCCAAGTATGGGTCAGCCCAAGAGGGAGCACTGAAGCTTTCTTT
TRBJ2-2,.,TRBV12-3/TRBV12-4,few,CASTPAGELFF,TGTGCCAGCACCCCAGCCGGGGAGCTGTTTTTT
TRBJ1-2,.,TRBV2,few,CASTPGRLNYGYTF,TGTGCCAGCACCCCCGGTCGGCTCAACTATGGCTACACCTTC
TRBJ1-1,TRBD1,TRBV2,.,CASSDGQGGTEAFF,TGTGCCAGCAGTGATGGACAGGGAGGCACTGAAGCTTTCTTT
TRBJ2-4,TRBD1,TRBV6-1,.,CASRLGQGPSLAKNIRYF,TGTGCCAGCAGACTGGGACAGGGGCCTTCCTTAGCCAAAAACATTCGGTACTTC
TRBJ2-5,.,TRBV21-1,.,CASSPSRTALETQYF,TGTGCCAGCAGCCCCTCTCGAACAGCTCTAGAGACCCAGTACTTC
TRBJ2-1,.,TRBV21-1,.,CASSKGGLAGDEQFF,TGTGCCAGCAGCAAAGGTGGACTAGCGGGAGATGAGCAGTTCTTC
TRBJ2-1,.,TRBV20-1,.,CSARAIELRGNEQFF,TGCAGTGCTAGAGCAATCGAGCTAAGGGGCAATGAGCAGTTCTTC
TRBJ2-3,TRBD1,TRBV5-1,.,CASSRDSPRDTQYF,TGCGCCAGCAGCCGGGACAGCCCTAGAGATACGCAGTATTTT
TRBJ2-7,.,TRBV10-3,.,CAISPSRYEQYF,TGTGCCATCAGTCCCAGCCGCTACGAGCAGTACTTC
TRBJ2-5,.,TRBV2,.,CASTTDMGGPEETQYF,TGTGCCAGCACAACTGATATGGGGGGTCCCGAAGAGACCCAGTACTTC
TRBJ1-5,.,TRBV6-1,few,CASRGEMNQPQHF,TGTGCCAGCAGGGGAGAAATGAATCAGCCCCAGCATTTT
TRBJ2-7,.,TRBV24-1,.,CATRGGVSYEQYF,TGTGCCACCAGGGGAGGCGTCTCCTACGAGCAGTACTTC
TRBJ2-7,.,TRBV11-2,.,CASSWKVGNEQYF,TGTGCCAGCAGCTGGAAAGTAGGGAATGAGCAGTACTTC
TRBJ2-7,TRBD2,TRBV6-5,few,CASSYSSLAGPSYEQYF,TGTGCCAGCAGTTACTCCTCACTAGCGGGCCCCTCCTACGAGCAGTACTTC
TRBJ1-5,.,TRBV6-1,.,CASTISGYQPQHF,TGTGCCAGCACCATTTCGGGGTACCAGCCCCAGCATTTT
TRBJ2-1,.,TRBV2,.,CASSAEGAQYNEQFF,TGTGCCAGCAGTGCGGAGGGAGCTCAATACAATGAGCAGTTCTTC
TRBJ2-1,TRBD2,TRBV4-1,few,CASRRTSGGRSSYNEQFF,TGCGCCAGCAGGCGGACTAGCGGGGGCCGTTCCTCCTACAATGAGCAGTTCTTC
TRBJ2-5,TRBD2,TRBV5-1,.,CASSFTSAVRETQYF,TGCGCCAGCAGCTTTACTAGCGCGGTCAGGGAGACCCAGTACTTC
TRBJ2-3,.,TRBV19,few,CASSIHRTRTDTQYF,TGTGCCAGTAGTATTCACAGGACGAGGACAGATACGCAGTATTTT
TRBJ2-2,.,TRBV30,.,CAWSGGAGELFF,TGTGCCTGGAGTGGCGGGGCCGGGGAGCTGTTTTTT
TRBJ1-6,.,TRBV7-2,few,CASSSVRGSPLHF,TGTGCCAGCAGCAGTGTGCGAGGCTCACCCCTCCACTTT
TRBJ2-7,TRBD2,TRBV11-2,few,CASSDPGLAEIYEQYF,TGTGCCAGCAGCGACCCGGGACTAGCGGAGATCTACGAGCAGTACTTC
TRBJ1-2,.,TRBV4-1,few,CASSPPGASKYGYTF,TGCGCCAGCAGCCCTCCAGGGGCCTCTAAGTATGGCTACACCTTC
TRBJ1-3,.,TRBV10-3,.,CAISGGPQLSGNTIYF,TGTGCCATCAGTGGCGGACCTCAGCTCTCTGGAAACACCATATATTTT
TRBJ2-6,.,TRBV27,once,CASSLNGRGAGANVLTF,TGTGCCAGCAGTCTCAACGGCAGGGGGGCTGGGGCCAACGTCCTGACTTTC
TRBJ1-2,.,TRBV27,once,CVSKESPSNYGYTF,TGTGTCAGCAAGGAGTCCCCTTCCAACTATGGCTACACCTTC
TRBJ2-7,.,TRBV20-1,.,CSARFYSYEQYF,TGCAGTGCTAGGTTCTACTCCTACGAGCAGTACTTC
TRBJ2-1,TRBD2,TRBV20-1,.,CSERGGSSYNEQFF,TGCAGTGAACGGGGGGGGAGCTCCTACAATGAGCAGTTCTTC
TRBJ1-1,.,TRBV13,once,CASNQPGHNTEAFF,TGTGCCAGCAACCAACCGGGACACAACACTGAAGCTTTCTTT
TRBJ1-5,TRBD1,TRBV28,once,CASSYFFRGQPQHF,TGTGCCAGCAGTTACTTTTTCAGGGGGCAGCCCCAGCATTTT
TRBJ1-2,TRBD1,TRBV7-9,few,CASSAGQGAQNGYTF,TGTGCCAGCAGCGCGGGACAGGGGGCGCAAAATGGCTACACCTTC
TRBJ2-7,TRBD2,TRBV12-3/TRBV12-4,few,CASSYRGGLFGAYEQYF,TGTGCCAGCAGTTACCGGGGGGGCCTCTTTGGGGCCTACGAGCAGTACTTC
TRBJ1-5,TRBD1,TRBV6-6,few,CASRGTGGIQPQHF,TGTGCCAGCAGGGGGACAGGGGGTATTCAGCCCCAGCATTTT
TRBJ1-1,.,TRBV20-1,few,CSASRQGVRAEAFF,TGCAGTGCTAGCCGACAAGGGGTAAGAGCTGAAGCTTTCTTT
TRBJ1-2,.,TRBV6-1,.,CASSEEGSSYGYTF,TGTGCCAGCAGTGAAGAAGGGTCCAGCTATGGCTACACCTTC
TRBJ1-5,TRBD1,TRBV6-1,.,CASHTGGNQLQHF,TGTGCCAGTCATACAGGGGGCAATCAGCTCCAGCATTTT
TRBJ2-1,.,TRBV20-1,.,CSATSGRGTYNEQFF,TGCAGTGCCACCTCGGGACGGGGGACCTACAATGAGCAGTTCTTC
TRBJ2-3,TRBD2,TRBV10-2,.,CAISEWGLAGDRPTDTQYF,TGCGCCATCAGTGAGTGGGGACTAGCGGGAGACCGACCCACAGATACGCAGTATTTT
TRBJ2-7,.,TRBV20-1,.,CSAKSWFYEQYF,TGCAGTGCTAAATCTTGGTTTTACGAGCAGTACTTC
TRBJ1-5,.,TRBV25-1,.,CASSKGDGNQPQHF,TGTGCCAGCAGTAAAGGGGACGGCAATCAGCCCCAGCATTTT
TRBJ2-1,TRBD2,TRBV20-1,few,CSAISSGGNSYNEQFF,TGCAGTGCTATTTCTAGCGGGGGGAATTCGTACAATGAGCAGTTCTTC
TRBJ1-1,.,TRBV20-1,few,CSAISAIAGPGAFF,TGCAGTGCTATCTCCGCCATAGCGGGCCCTGGGGCTTTCTTT
TRBJ2-3,.,TRBV29-1,.,CSVDLVVADTQYF,TGCAGCGTTGATCTGGTGGTGGCAGATACGCAGTATTTT
TRBJ2-4,.,TRBV20-1,.,CSAHRDIIAKKIQYF,TGCAGTGCTCATCGGGACATAATAGCCAAAAAGATTCAGTACTTC
TRBJ1-1,.,TRBV13,.,CTSSPEQPRMNTEAFF,TGTACCAGCAGCCCAGAACAGCCCAGGATGAACACTGAAGCTTTCTTT
TRBJ2-7,.,TRBV20-1,many,CSARWDYEQYF,TGCAGTGCTAGATGGGACTACGAGCAGTACTTC
TRBJ1-1,.,TRBV4-1,.,CASSLNTGGNTEAFF,TGCGCCAGCAGCCTAAACACCGGGGGGAACACTGAAGCTTTCTTT
TRBJ2-3,.,TRBV10-2,few,CASMGSATDAQYF,TGCGCCAGCATGGGGTCAGCCACAGATGCGCAGTATTTT
TRBJ1-1,.,TRBV6-2/TRBV6-3,.,CASSIETNRAEAFF,TGTGCCAGCAGTATCGAAACCAACAGGGCTGAAGCTTTCTTT
TRBJ2-3,.,TRBV12-3/TRBV12-4,.,CASSALLAGTQYF,TGTGCCAGCAGTGCTCTTCTCGCAGGTACGCAGTATTTT
TRBJ1-2,.,TRBV29-1,.,CSVEVAGPYNYDYGYTF,TGCAGCGTTGAGGTAGCGGGGCCCTATAACTATGACTATGGCTACACCTTC